Listed below are T cell receptor beta chains from one sample, sequenced in a study of OX40 agonist ivuxolimab in advanced cancers. Sequencing used immunoSEQ multiplex PCR; TCRdb keeps in-frame clones, though not all of them. The data show about 58,000 clones, with about 82% seen just once and roughly 0.9% held by the top ten. Sample: CD4+ or CD8+ T cells sorted from blood, taken in a trial of the OX40 agonist ivuxolimab. The receptors were gathered from an adult with an advanced solid tumor such as melanoma, head and neck, liver or kidney cancer. CDR3s include the opening cysteine and the closing phenylalanine or tryptophan. The order of the fields is clone size, D gene, V gene, J gene, CDR3 DNA, CDR3 protein. D genes are given only for firm matches. Clone size is shown for a subset of rows, as once, few, many or a class of expanded clone.

>NA|NA|TRBV19|TRBJ1-2
TGTGCCAGTAGGGGAGGGTTGGGCGCCGGTGGCTACACCTTC
CASRGGLGAGGYTF
>NA|NA|TRBV6-5|TRBJ2-2
TGTGCCAGCAGTTATCTCGGGCACGGGGAGCTGTTTTTT
CASSYLGHGELFF
>NA|NA|TRBV7-2|TRBJ2-1
TGTGCCAGCACCGAACAGGGGGCTAGCGGGGCCCTTGAGCAGTTCTTC
CASTEQGASGALEQFF
>NA|NA|TRBV2|TRBJ2-2
TGTGCCAGCAGTGATCGACACCGGGAGCTGTTTTTT
CASSDRHRELFF
>NA|TRBD2|TRBV6-1|TRBJ2-2
TGTGCCAGCAGCGGGGGGATTAACACCGGGGAGCTGTTTTTT
CASSGGINTGELFF
>NA|TRBD1|TRBV6-1|TRBJ1-1
TGTGCCAGCAACAGGGGAACAATGAACACTGAAGCTTTCTTT
CASNRGTMNTEAFF
>NA|NA|TRBV7-9|TRBJ2-5
TGTGCCAGCAGCGTCTACCGGGGACCTGGAGAGACCCAGTACTTC
CASSVYRGPGETQYF
>NA|NA|TRBV7-2|TRBJ1-1
TGTGCCAGCAGCTTAGGCGGGCTTATGACTGAAGCTTTCTTT
CASSLGGLMTEAFF
>NA|NA|TRBV18|TRBJ2-5
TGTGCCAGCTCACTCCACGGACAGAAAGGGGAGACCCAGTACTTC
CASSLHGQKGETQYF
>NA|NA|TRBV18|TRBJ1-1
TGTGCCAGCTCACCTGGTACAGGGCCCCTGGGCACTGAAGCTTTCTTT
CASSPGTGPLGTEAFF
>NA|NA|TRBV21-1|TRBJ2-1
TGTGCCAGCAGCTACTGGACAGACTCGGATGAGCAGTTCTTC
CASSYWTDSDEQFF
>NA|NA|TRBV4-1|TRBJ2-7
TGCGCCAGCAGCCAAGGCGTGGGCGTGCTTCCCTACGAGCAGTACTTC
CASSQGVGVLPYEQYF
>few|NA|TRBV7-2|TRBJ2-5
TGTGCCAGCAGCTCCCCCCCGGGTGGAGAGACCCAGTACTTC
CASSSPPGGETQYF
>NA|NA|TRBV29-1|TRBJ2-6
TGCAGCGTTGGTTTATTTAGTGCTGGGGCCAACGTCCTGACTTTC
CSVGLFSAGANVLTF
>NA|TRBD2|TRBV7-2|TRBJ2-2
TGTGCCAGCAGCTTTCGAGCGGGGGGGGACACCGGGGAGCTGTTTTTT
CASSFRAGGDTGELFF
>NA|TRBD1|TRBV2|TRBJ2-7
TGTGCCAGCAAGGGGACAGTCTACGAGCAGTACTTC
CASKGTVYEQYF
>NA|TRBD1|TRBV4-1|TRBJ2-1
TGCGCCAGCAGCCAGCAGGAAGGAGGTTCGGGACAGCCCAATGAGCAGTTCTTC
CASSQQEGGSGQPNEQFF
>NA|TRBD2|TRBV14|TRBJ2-1
TGTGCCAGCGGCCAAGTCCTAGCGGGGAATGAGCAGTTCTTC
CASGQVLAGNEQFF
>once|TRBD1|TRBV5-1|TRBJ2-3
TGCGCCAGCAGCTTGGGACAGGGGGAGGGAGATACGCAGTATTTT
CASSLGQGEGDTQYF
>NA|NA|TRBV4-1|TRBJ1-2
TGCGCCAGCAGCCAAGAGAGGGGAGTATATGGGGGCTACACCTTC
CASSQERGVYGGYTF
>NA|NA|TRBV7-8|TRBJ1-1
TGTGCCAGCAGCTTAGGGGGGGTAGGGACCGGCACTGAAGCTTTCTTT
CASSLGGVGTGTEAFF
>NA|TRBD1|TRBV6-1|TRBJ1-1
TGTGCCAGCAGCGATCGACAGGGGACTGAAGCTTTCTTT
CASSDRQGTEAFF
>NA|TRBD1|TRBV5-6|TRBJ1-2
TGTGCCAGCAGCCCGACAGGGATAGCTGGCTACACCTTC
CASSPTGIAGYTF
>few|TRBD1|TRBV7-9|TRBJ1-2
TGTGCCAGCAGCTCCGACGGACAGGGGGGAGGCTACACCTTC
CASSSDGQGGGYTF
>NA|NA|TRBV5-1|TRBJ1-1
TGCGCCAGCAGCTTGGCCTCTAGGGTTACGAACACTGAAGCTTTCTTT
CASSLASRVTNTEAFF